Listed here are 9 T cell receptor beta chains from one sample, sequenced in a study of tumor-infiltrating lymphocytes in oesophageal squamous cell carcinoma. TCRdb analysed the PCR reads with MiXCR anew, one entry per CDR3 protein. The table shows roughly 9,800 distinct CDR3 sequences, with approximately 61% occurring only once. Source material: esophageal tumor tissue. The receptor source for this set is a female donor with esophageal squamous cell carcinoma.

The sample holds a few counts of this clonotype. CDR3 coding DNA: TGTGCCAGCAGCTTAACAAGCGGGATTGGTAGTGAGCAGTTCTTC. This gives the protein CASSLTSGIGSEQFF. The J gene is TRBJ2-5, the V gene TRBV7-3; 7 bases agree with TRBD2. The closer fit of TRBJ2-1 to the DNA end suggests the J call may be wrong. The CDR3 is 15 residues long. Germline lookup yields CDR1 SGHTA and CDR2 FQGTGA.

This clonotype was detected only a few times. The genes are TRBV7-2 and TRBJ2-3; D not certain. V was trimmed by 4 bases and J by 2 bases, leaving 7 bases between them. CDR3 size: 13 residues. The germline gives CDR1 SGHTA, CDR2 FQGNSA. The CDR3 loop reads CASSSYPTDTQYF. The CDR3 DNA reads TGTGCCAGCAGCTCTTACCCCACAGATACGCAGTATTTT.

This clonotype was seen at least ten times. A much bigger clone sits one base away, suggesting this may be a read error. The chain couples TRBV6-1 to TRBJ2-5; D may match TRBD1 or TRBD2 (5 bases each). The ends were cut back, 6 bases at V and 11 bases at J, with 22 bases in the middle. CDR3 size: 14 residues. CDR1 and CDR2 from the germline V gene are MNHNS and SASEGT. CDR3 DNA: TGTGCCAGCAGGGACATGGGAGCGTCCAATGAGCAGTACTTC. It is translated as CASRDMGASNEQYF.

This rearrangement joins TRBV6-6 to TRBJ2-7; weak D call: TRBD1 (5 bases). The CDR3 runs to 14 residues. The germline V and J ends were trimmed by 0 bases and 9 bases, with 15 bases remaining between them. In germline, CDR1 is MNHNY, CDR2 SVGAGI (reference sequence). Written as DNA, the CDR3 is TGTGCCAGCAGTTACTCGCAAGGGGTTAGGACGCAGTACTTC. Translation: CASSYSQGVRTQYF.

The CDR3: CASSLPSNEQFF. CDR3 sequence (DNA): TGCGCCAGCAGCTTACCGTCCAATGAGCAGTTCTTC. This rearrangement joins TRBV5-1 to TRBJ2-5; D gene ambiguous. The last part of the DNA fits TRBJ2-1 better; the J call may be wrong. CDR3 size: 12 residues. Germline assignment: CDR1 SGHRS and CDR2 YFSETQ.

This clonotype was detected a few times. The chain joins TRBV7-2 to TRBJ2-6; 7 positions match TRBD1. Germline assignment: CDR1 SGHTA and CDR2 FQGNSA. Trimming took 5 bases from V and 0 from J; bases not matched to a gene: 7. The CDR3 extends over 17 amino acids. The CDR3 DNA sequence: TGTGCCAGCAGCCCACAGGGGCCGAGCTCTGGGGCCAACGTCCTGACTTTC. This codes for CASSPQGPSSGANVLTF.

This clonotype was counted between two and nine times. The chain employs TRBV9 and TRBJ2-3; D remains ambiguous. Germline assignment: CDR1 SGDLS and CDR2 YYNGEE. This CDR3 is 12 amino acids long. V gave up 4 bases and J gave up 0 bases, with 3 bases separating them. The CDR3 bases are TGTGCCAGCAGCCCGAGCACAGATACGCAGTATTTT. Protein: CASSPSTDTQYF.

Remarks on this clonotype: The junction departs from the called germline gene at one end, perhaps through a read error. The chain links TRBV10-3 to TRBJ2-3; D is possibly TRBD2 (6 bases). The better agreement between TRBJ2-5 and the DNA end casts doubt on the J call. There are 13 residues in the CDR3. Germline CDR1 reads ENHRY; CDR2 reads SYGVKD. The DNA for the CDR3 is TGTGCCAGCAGTCTTGCAGCGGGCGCGACCCAGTACTTC. It translates to CASSLAAGATQYF.

Here the CDR3 reads CASSQDESVFSLGDFFYEQYF. DNA of the CDR3: TGCGCCAGCAGCCAAGATGAATCGGTGTTTTCGTTGGGGGACTTTTTCTACGAGCAGTACTTC. The chain couples TRBV4-1 to TRBJ2-7; the D gene is possibly TRBD2 (6 bases). Germline CDR1 and CDR2: MGHRA and YSYEKL. The CDR3 contains 21 residues. V was pared by 0 bases and J by 3 bases, with 30 bases between.